This is a list of T cell receptor beta chains from one sample in a study of T cell responses to AZD1222 COVID-19 vaccine. Clones were read by immunoSEQ multiplex PCR, and TCRdb kept only the in-frame ones, dropping some. The table records 100,000 to 120,000 clones, roughly 90% of them present only once. Sample: peripheral blood, taken 28 days after the second AZD1222 dose. These receptors all stem from an adult who received the AZD1222 COVID-19 vaccine. CDR3s include the opening cysteine and the closing phenylalanine or tryptophan. The D gene is left open where the match is weak. Clone size is not always given. Where it is, it says once, few, many or a class for expanded clones.

>TRBV10-3|TRBJ2-1|.|once
TGTGCCATCGGGGGACGCCAGAGCTCCTACAATGAGCAGTTCTTC
CAIGGRQSSYNEQFF
>TRBV2|TRBJ1-4|.|.
TGTGCCAGCAGTGAAGGGACCCCTCGCCAACGACTGTTTTTT
CASSEGTPRQRLFF
>TRBV5-1|TRBJ2-2|.|.
TGCGCCAGCAGCGGGGGACTTCCCCACACCGGGGAGCTGTTTTTT
CASSGGLPHTGELFF
>TRBV3-1/TRBV3-2|TRBJ1-2|.|.
TGTGCCAGCAGCCCTCGATGGGGGGCGAGGGACTATGGCTACACCTTC
CASSPRWGARDYGYTF
>TRBV9|TRBJ2-4|TRBD2|.
TGTGCCAGCAGCATTGAACCGACTAGCGGGGGGAATCAGTACTTC
CASSIEPTSGGNQYF
>TRBV11-2|TRBJ2-1|TRBD2|.
TGTGCCAGCAGCTTAGTACTAGCGGGGGATGAGCAGTTCTTC
CASSLVLAGDEQFF
>TRBV5-1|TRBJ2-6|.|.
TGCGCCAGCAGCTTGTTAGCGCAGCGCCACTTCTCTGGGGCCAACGTCCTGACTTTC
CASSLLAQRHFSGANVLTF
>TRBV7-2|TRBJ1-4|.|.
TGTGCCAGCAGCTTAGAATCGTTAGGAGGAAAACTGTTTTTT
CASSLESLGGKLFF
>TRBV3-1/TRBV3-2|TRBJ2-7|.|.
TGTGCCAGCAGCCAACGTCCCAAGAACTACGAGCAGTACTTC
CASSQRPKNYEQYF
>TRBV19|TRBJ1-2|TRBD1|.
TGTGCCAGTAATATACAGGGGGCAAACTATGGCTACACCTTC
CASNIQGANYGYTF
>TRBV5-1|TRBJ2-7|TRBD1|.
TGCGCCAGCAGCGCGGGACAGGGGGCCCACGAGCAGTACTTC
CASSAGQGAHEQYF
>TRBV11-2|TRBJ1-4|TRBD1|.
TGTGCCAGCAGCCTAGACAGGGACGGGGAAAAACTGTTTTTT
CASSLDRDGEKLFF
>TRBV11-2|TRBJ1-5|.|.
TGTGCCAGCAGCTTAGAAAGGTATAGCAATCAGCCCCAGCATTTT
CASSLERYSNQPQHF
>TRBV28|TRBJ2-7|TRBD1|.
TGTGCCAGCAGACCCCCGGGACAGGGGGCCTACGAGCAGTACTTC
CASRPPGQGAYEQYF
>TRBV10-3|TRBJ1-1|.|.
TGTGCCACCACGGCTCAGGGGAACACTGAAGCTTTCTTT
CATTAQGNTEAFF
>TRBV3-1/TRBV3-2|TRBJ2-6|TRBD1|.
TGTGCCAGCAGCCAAAGGACAGGGTCACTCTTCTCAGGGGCCAACGTCCTGACTTTC
CASSQRTGSLFSGANVLTF
>TRBV7-9|TRBJ1-2|.|.
TGTGCCAGCACCAGGACCAACTATGGCTACACCTTC
CASTRTNYGYTF
>TRBV18|TRBJ2-5|.|.
TGTGCCAGCTCTACCAGTGGGAGCGAGACCCAGTACTTC
CASSTSGSETQYF
>TRBV27|TRBJ2-1|.|.
TGTGCCAGCAGTTTATTTGTAGGATCACCAGTAGCAGAGGGACTTAACAATGAGCAGTTCTTC
CASSLFVGSPVAEGLNNEQFF
>TRBV10-3|TRBJ1-2|TRBD1|.
TGTGCCATCAGTGGGCGATGGACAGGGGTAAACTATGGCTACACCTTC
CAISGRWTGVNYGYTF
>TRBV27|TRBJ1-2|.|.
TGTGCCAGCAGTCCCACAGGTGGGGCTAACTATGGCTACACCTTC
CASSPTGGANYGYTF
>TRBV28|TRBJ2-7|TRBD1|.
TGTGCCAGTAAGCCACAGGGGGACTCCTACGAGCAGTACTTC
CASKPQGDSYEQYF
>TRBV11-2|TRBJ1-6|.|few
TGTGCCAGCAGCCCCCAGTCTTCCTATAATTCACCCCTCCACTTT
CASSPQSSYNSPLHF
>TRBV18|TRBJ1-4|.|few
TGTGCCAGCTCACTGACCTCACAAGGAACTAATGAAAAACTGTTTTTT
CASSLTSQGTNEKLFF
>TRBV3-1/TRBV3-2|TRBJ2-2|.|.
TGTGCCAGCAGCCCCTCGGGGCTTGACACCGGGGAGCTGTTTTTT
CASSPSGLDTGELFF
>TRBV11-2|TRBJ1-1|.|.
TGTGCCAGCAGCTTCGGACGGAACACTGAAGCTTTCTTT
CASSFGRNTEAFF
>TRBV11-2|TRBJ1-2|.|once
TGTGCCAGCAGCTTAGATGAAGATTATGGCTACACCTTC
CASSLDEDYGYTF
>TRBV5-1|TRBJ1-2|.|.
TGCGCCAGCAGCTCGACGGTCGGTAACTATGGCTACACCTTC
CASSSTVGNYGYTF
>TRBV13|TRBJ1-1|.|.
TGTGCCAGCAGCCAAACGCGGGATACTGAAGCTTTCTTT
CASSQTRDTEAFF
>TRBV6-5|TRBJ1-5|.|.
TGTGCCAGCTCTGAGAGGGAGAACCAGCCCCAGCATTTT
CASSERENQPQHF
>TRBV3-1/TRBV3-2|TRBJ2-5|.|.
TGTGCCAGCAGCCAAGTGGCAGGGGTCGAGACCCAGTACTTC
CASSQVAGVETQYF
>TRBV10-3|TRBJ2-7|.|.
TGTGCCATCAGTGAGTCCCGAGGGAGCCTTTCCTACGAGCAGTACTTC
CAISESRGSLSYEQYF
>TRBV4-1|TRBJ1-5|.|.
TGCGCCAGCAGCCAAGTGGATGGGGGACGACAGCCCCAGCATTTT
CASSQVDGGRQPQHF
>TRBV7-9|TRBJ1-5|TRBD1|.
TGTGCCAGCAGCTTAGAGGACAGGAATCAGCCCCAGCATTTT
CASSLEDRNQPQHF
>TRBV7-9|TRBJ2-7|.|.
TGTGCCAGCACGGGGCGGGTCTCCTACGAGCAGTACTTC
CASTGRVSYEQYF
>TRBV11-3|TRBJ2-1|TRBD1|.
TGTGCCAGCAGCTTAGTACAGGGGCGGATTGAGCAGTTCTTC
CASSLVQGRIEQFF
>TRBV7-9|TRBJ1-1|.|.
TGTGCCAGCAGCACGCCGACAGGTTTGAACACTGAAGCTTTCTTT
CASSTPTGLNTEAFF
>TRBV5-1|TRBJ2-5|TRBD1|.
TGCGCCAGCAGCCCGGGACAGGGACGCGAGACCCAGTACTTC
CASSPGQGRETQYF
>TRBV2|TRBJ1-5|.|.
TGTGCCAGCAGTCCAACAAGGAGCAATCAGCCCCAGCATTTT
CASSPTRSNQPQHF
>TRBV28|TRBJ1-2|.|.
TGTGCCAGCAATCGGCAAGGGGATGGCTACACCTTC
CASNRQGDGYTF
>TRBV5-1|TRBJ1-1|TRBD1|.
TGCGCCAGCAGCTGGTCCGGGACAGAAAACACTGAAGCTTTCTTT
CASSWSGTENTEAFF
>TRBV12-5|TRBJ1-2|.|.
TGTGCTAGTGGTCTCCCCACGCAGACCTATGGCTACACCTTC
CASGLPTQTYGYTF
>TRBV5-6|TRBJ2-5|.|.
TGTGCCAGCAGCTTTGGTGAGACCCAGTACTTC
CASSFGETQYF
>TRBV24-1|TRBJ1-4|.|.
TGTGCCACCAGTGATTGGGTCGGGCGGCCTGAAAAACTGTTTTTT
CATSDWVGRPEKLFF
>TRBV7-3|TRBJ2-7|TRBD1|.
TGTGCCAGCAGCGGCGCGCCGGGACAGGGGGGGTACGAGCAGTACTTC
CASSGAPGQGGYEQYF
>TRBV7-2|TRBJ2-5|TRBD1|.
TGTGCCAGCAGCCGGACAGGGGGAGTTCTGGAGACCCAGTACTTC
CASSRTGGVLETQYF
>TRBV4-1|TRBJ1-4|.|.
TGCGCCAGCAGCCAAGAACGAAAACTGTTTTTT
CASSQERKLFF